This is a list of T cell receptor beta chains from one sample in a study of T cell changes during pregnancy in multiple sclerosis. Here immunoSEQ multiplex PCR was the method, and the copy in TCRdb shows in-frame clones only, minus some. Of tens of thousands of clones in the sample, 90% to 95% were seen once. The specimen was CD4+ T cells from peripheral blood mononuclear cells, collected in the second trimester of pregnancy. Every receptor here comes from a female donor with multiple sclerosis, enrolled in a pregnancy study. The CDR3 runs from the conserved cysteine through the conserved F or W. A D gene is named only where the DNA matches it firmly. Expanded clones get a size class; other rows say once, few or many, or leave the size out.

V gene	D gene	clone size	CDR3 protein
TRBV7-7	TRBD2	NA	CASSYSGGADEQFF
TRBV29-1	NA	NA	CSGRNTEAFF
TRBV30	NA	NA	CAWLIAGGYTF
TRBV7-9	NA	NA	CASSDGQYQETQYF
TRBV28	NA	NA	CASSLGGFLYEQYF
TRBV2	NA	NA	CASSVSRFYEQYF
TRBV5-4	NA	NA	CASSLDQVVTGELFF
TRBV9	TRBD2	NA	CASSAGLAGGFTDTQYF
TRBV4-3	TRBD1	NA	CASSQRQGDGYTF
TRBV5-1	NA	NA	CASSLGTGRDTQYF
TRBV27	TRBD1	once	CASRRAGGSQPQHF
TRBV7-2	TRBD1	NA	CASSLRSEGAMTLGTQYF
TRBV5-4	TRBD1	NA	CASSLGGQAGRNTEAFF
TRBV10-3	TRBD2	NA	CAISESGLGYEQYF
TRBV29-1	TRBD2	NA	CSAASGSSYEQYF
TRBV14	TRBD1	NA	CASSPGQGANSPLHF
TRBV27	TRBD1	NA	CASSPGTGGIYEQYF
TRBV6-5	TRBD1	NA	CASSLQGAGANVLTF
TRBV15	NA	NA	CATSSESGVFTGELFF
TRBV7-8	TRBD1	NA	CASSLSYTPGQRLTGANVLTF
TRBV6-6	NA	once	CASSDRRNTEAFF
TRBV28	NA	NA	CASSFSKRNTIYF
TRBV18	TRBD2	NA	CASSPVPGGGPYEQYF
TRBV5-1	NA	few	CASSLALGRTNEKLFF
TRBV10-3	NA	NA	CAISSGQNYGYTF
TRBV5-6	NA	NA	CASSLLAGDGEKLFF
TRBV19	NA	NA	CASSNGGVGSPLHF
TRBV29-1	NA	NA	CSVEYGNQPQHF
TRBV7-9	NA	NA	CASSPGHNTDTQYF
TRBV19	TRBD2	NA	CASSILAGGSYNEQFF
TRBV11-3	TRBD2	NA	CASSLETSGSHEQFF
TRBV21-1	NA	NA	CASSSGTNSNQPQHF
TRBV7-6	TRBD1	NA	CASSAAGQGAYEQYF
TRBV6-5	NA	NA	CASSYSSGWANYGYTF
TRBV7-6	NA	NA	CASSWDYLNTEAFF
TRBV5-1	NA	few	CASSQNTEAFF
TRBV5-4	TRBD1	NA	CASRSGQGPTDTQYF
TRBV7-2	TRBD2	NA	CASSLGLAGVLEQYF
TRBV5-6	TRBD2	NA	CASSLVLGLATNEQFF
TRBV18	TRBD2	once	CASSPSGRLNTGELFF
TRBV4-1	NA	NA	CASSHDRSNQPQHF
TRBV27	NA	few	CASSSPGSTGSYEQYF
TRBV28	TRBD2	NA	CASGPYGRGSGELFF
TRBV11-2	NA	NA	CASSFGWITGGSYNEQFF
TRBV5-1	NA	NA	CASSLEAQYQDTEAFF
TRBV7-8	TRBD2	NA	CASSFGLAGEVTQYF
TRBV30	NA	NA	CAWSVFDGGANSYEQYF
TRBV11-2	NA	NA	CASSSQANSPLHF
TRBV11-1	TRBD1	NA	CASSLDRGENSPLHF